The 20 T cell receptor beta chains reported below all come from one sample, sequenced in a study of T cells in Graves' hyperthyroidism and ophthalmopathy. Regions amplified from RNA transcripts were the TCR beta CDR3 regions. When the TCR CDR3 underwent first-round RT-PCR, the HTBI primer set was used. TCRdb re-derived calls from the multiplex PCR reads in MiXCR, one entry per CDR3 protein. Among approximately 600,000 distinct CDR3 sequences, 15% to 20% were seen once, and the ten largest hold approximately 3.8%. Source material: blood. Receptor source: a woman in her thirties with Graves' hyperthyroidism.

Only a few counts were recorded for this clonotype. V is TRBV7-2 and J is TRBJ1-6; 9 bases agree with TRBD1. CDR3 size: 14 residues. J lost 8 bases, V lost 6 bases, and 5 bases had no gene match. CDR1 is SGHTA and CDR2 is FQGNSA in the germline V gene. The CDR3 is CASRRDREYSPLHF. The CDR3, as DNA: TGTGCCAGCAGACGGGACAGGGAGTATTCACCCCTCCACTTT.

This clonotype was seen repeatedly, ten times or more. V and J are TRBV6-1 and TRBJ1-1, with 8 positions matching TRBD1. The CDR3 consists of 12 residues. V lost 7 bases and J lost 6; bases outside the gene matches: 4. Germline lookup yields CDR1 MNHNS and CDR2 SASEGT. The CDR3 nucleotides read TGTGCCAGCATCAAACAGGGGGCTGAAGCTTTCTTT. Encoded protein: CASIKQGAEAFF.

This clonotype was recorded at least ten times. This CDR3 reads CASTGQVVYYEQYF. The CDR3 DNA reads TGTGCCAGCACCGGCCAAGTGGTTTACTACGAGCAGTACTTC. The chain employs TRBV12-3 or TRBV12-4 and TRBJ2-7, with D uncertain. Trimming took 7 bases from V and 3 from J, leaving 16 bases between them. This CDR3 has 14 amino acids.

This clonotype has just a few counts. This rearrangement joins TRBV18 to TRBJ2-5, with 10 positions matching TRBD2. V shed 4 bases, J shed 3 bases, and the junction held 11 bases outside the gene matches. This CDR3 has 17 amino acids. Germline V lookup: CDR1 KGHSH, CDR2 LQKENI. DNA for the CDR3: TGTGCCAGCTCACTCCTCATCCTAGCGGGAGAAGAAGAGACCCAGTACTTC. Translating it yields CASSLLILAGEEETQYF. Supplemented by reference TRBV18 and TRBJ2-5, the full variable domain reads NAGVMQNPRHLVRRRGQEARLRCSPMKGHSHVYWYRQLPEEGLKFMVYLQKENIIDESGMPKERFSAEFPKEGPSILRIQQVVRGDSAAYFCASSLLILAGEEETQYFGPGTRLLVL.

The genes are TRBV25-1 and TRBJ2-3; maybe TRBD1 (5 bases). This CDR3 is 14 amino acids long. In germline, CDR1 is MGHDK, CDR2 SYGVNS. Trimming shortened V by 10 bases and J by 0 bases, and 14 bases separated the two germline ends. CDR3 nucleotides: TGTGCCACCGCCTTGCAGGGTAGCACAGATACGCAGTATTTT. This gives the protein CATALQGSTDTQYF. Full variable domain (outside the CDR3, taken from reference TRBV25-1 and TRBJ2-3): EADIYQTPRYLVIGTGKKITLECSQTMGHDKMYWYQQDPGMELHLIHYSYGVNSTEKGDLSSESTVSRIRTEHFPLTLESARPSHTSQYLCATALQGSTDTQYFGPGTRLTVL.

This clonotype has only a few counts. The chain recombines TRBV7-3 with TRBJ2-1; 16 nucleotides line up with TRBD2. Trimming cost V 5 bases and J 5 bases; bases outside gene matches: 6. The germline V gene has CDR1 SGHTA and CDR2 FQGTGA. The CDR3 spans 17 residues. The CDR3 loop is CASSPVGLAGGNNEQFF. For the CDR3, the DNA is TGTGCCAGCAGCCCAGTGGGACTAGCGGGAGGGAACAATGAGCAGTTCTTC.

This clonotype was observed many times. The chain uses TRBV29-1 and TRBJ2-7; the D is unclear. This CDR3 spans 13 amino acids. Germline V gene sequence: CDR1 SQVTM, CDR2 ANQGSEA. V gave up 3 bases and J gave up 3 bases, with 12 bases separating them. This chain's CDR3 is CSVDGQARYEQYF. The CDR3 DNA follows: TGCAGCGTTGACGGGCAGGCGCGCTACGAGCAGTACTTC.

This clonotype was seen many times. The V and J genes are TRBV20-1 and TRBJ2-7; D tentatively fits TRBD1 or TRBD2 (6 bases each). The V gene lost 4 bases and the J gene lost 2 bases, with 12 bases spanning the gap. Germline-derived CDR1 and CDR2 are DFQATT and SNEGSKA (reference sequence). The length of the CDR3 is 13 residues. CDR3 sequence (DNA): TGCAGTGCTAACAAGGGGGGTACCTACGAGCAGTACTTC. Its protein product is CSANKGGTYEQYF.

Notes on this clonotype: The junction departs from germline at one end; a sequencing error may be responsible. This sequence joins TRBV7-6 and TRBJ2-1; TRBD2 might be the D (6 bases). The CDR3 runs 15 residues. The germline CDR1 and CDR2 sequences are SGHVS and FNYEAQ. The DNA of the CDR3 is TGTGCCAGCAGCCCCCAAGCGGGCTCCTACAATGGGCAGTTCTTC. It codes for CASSPQAGSYNGQFF.

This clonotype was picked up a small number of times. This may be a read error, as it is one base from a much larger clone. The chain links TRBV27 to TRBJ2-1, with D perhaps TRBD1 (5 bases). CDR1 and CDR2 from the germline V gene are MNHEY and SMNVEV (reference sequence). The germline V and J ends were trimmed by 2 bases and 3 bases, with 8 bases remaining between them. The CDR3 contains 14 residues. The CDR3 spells CASSLIGDYNEQFF. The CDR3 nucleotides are TGTGCCAGCAGTTTAATAGGGGACTACAATGAGCAGTTCTTC.

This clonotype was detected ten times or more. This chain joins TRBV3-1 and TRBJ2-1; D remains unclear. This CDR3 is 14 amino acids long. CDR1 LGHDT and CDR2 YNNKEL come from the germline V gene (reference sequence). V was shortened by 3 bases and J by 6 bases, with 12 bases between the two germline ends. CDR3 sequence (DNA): TGTGCCAGCAGCCATCGGGCGGAGCCCAATGAGCAGTTCTTC. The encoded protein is CASSHRAEPNEQFF.

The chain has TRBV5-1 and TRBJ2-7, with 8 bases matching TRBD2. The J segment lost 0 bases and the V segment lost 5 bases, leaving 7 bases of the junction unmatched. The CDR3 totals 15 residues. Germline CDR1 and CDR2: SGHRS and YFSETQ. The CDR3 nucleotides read TGCGCCAGCAGGCCCCGGAGCGGGAGCTCCTACGAGCAGTACTTC. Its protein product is CASRPRSGSSYEQYF. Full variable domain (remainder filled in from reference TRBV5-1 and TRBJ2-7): KAGVTQTPRYLIKTRGQQVTLSCSPISGHRSVSWYQQTPGQGLQFLFEYFSETQRNKGNFPGRFSGRQFSNSRSEMNVSTLELGDSALYLCASRPRSGSSYEQYFGPGTRLTVT.

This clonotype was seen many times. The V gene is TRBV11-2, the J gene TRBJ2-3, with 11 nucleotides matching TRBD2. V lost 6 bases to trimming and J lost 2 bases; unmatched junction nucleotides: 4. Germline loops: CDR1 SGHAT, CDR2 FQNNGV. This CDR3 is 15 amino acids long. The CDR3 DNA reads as TGTGCCAGCAGGAGACTAGCGGGACTCACAGATACGCAGTATTTT. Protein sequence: CASRRLAGLTDTQYF.

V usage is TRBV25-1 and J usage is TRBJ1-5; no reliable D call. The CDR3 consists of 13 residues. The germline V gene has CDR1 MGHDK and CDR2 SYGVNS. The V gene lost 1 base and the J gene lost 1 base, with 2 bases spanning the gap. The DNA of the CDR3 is TGTGCCAGCAGTGAATGGAGCAATCAGCCCCAGCATTTT. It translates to CASSEWSNQPQHF. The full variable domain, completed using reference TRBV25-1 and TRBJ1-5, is EADIYQTPRYLVIGTGKKITLECSQTMGHDKMYWYQQDPGMELHLIHYSYGVNSTEKGDLSSESTVSRIRTEHFPLTLESARPSHTSQYLCASSEWSNQPQHFGDGTRLSIL.

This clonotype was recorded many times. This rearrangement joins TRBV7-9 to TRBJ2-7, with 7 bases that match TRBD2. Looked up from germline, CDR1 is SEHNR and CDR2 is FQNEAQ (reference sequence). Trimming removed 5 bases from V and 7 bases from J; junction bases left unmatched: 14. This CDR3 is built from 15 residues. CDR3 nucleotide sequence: TGTGCCAGCAGCCCGATGGTGGCGGGAGTTCGGGAGCAGTACTTC. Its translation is CASSPMVAGVREQYF.

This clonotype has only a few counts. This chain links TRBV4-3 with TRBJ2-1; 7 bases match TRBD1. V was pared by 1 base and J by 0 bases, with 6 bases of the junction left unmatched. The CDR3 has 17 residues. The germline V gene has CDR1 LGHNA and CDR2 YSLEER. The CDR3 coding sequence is TGCGCCAGCAGCCAAGTTTGGACAGGTAGCTCCTACAATGAGCAGTTCTTC. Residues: CASSQVWTGSSYNEQFF.

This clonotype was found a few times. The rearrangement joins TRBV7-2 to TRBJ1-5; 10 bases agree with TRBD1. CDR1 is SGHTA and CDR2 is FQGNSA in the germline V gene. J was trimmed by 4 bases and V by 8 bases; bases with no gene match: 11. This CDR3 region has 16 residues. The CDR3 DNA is TGTGCCAGCGTTTTGGCGGGGACAGGGGTAAATCAGCCCCAGCATTTT. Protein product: CASVLAGTGVNQPQHF.

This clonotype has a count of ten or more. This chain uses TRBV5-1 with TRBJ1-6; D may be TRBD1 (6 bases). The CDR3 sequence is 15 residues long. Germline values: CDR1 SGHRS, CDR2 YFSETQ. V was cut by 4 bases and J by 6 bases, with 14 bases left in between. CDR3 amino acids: CASSTVDSRNSPLHF. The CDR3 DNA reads TGCGCCAGCAGCACTGTGGACAGCCGTAATTCACCCCTCCACTTT.

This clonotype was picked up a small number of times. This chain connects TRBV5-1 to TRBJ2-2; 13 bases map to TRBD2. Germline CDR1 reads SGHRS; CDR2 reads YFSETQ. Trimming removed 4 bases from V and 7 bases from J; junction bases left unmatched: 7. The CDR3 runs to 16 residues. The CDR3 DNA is TGCGCCAGCAGCCCGGGACTAGCGGGATCGGTCGGGGAGCTGTTTTTT. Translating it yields CASSPGLAGSVGELFF.

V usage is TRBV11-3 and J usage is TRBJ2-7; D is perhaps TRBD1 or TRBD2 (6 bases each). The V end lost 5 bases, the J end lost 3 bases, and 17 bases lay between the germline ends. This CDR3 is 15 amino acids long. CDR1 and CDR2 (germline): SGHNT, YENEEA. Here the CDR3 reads CASSRGTSLLYEQYF. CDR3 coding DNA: TGTGCCAGCAGCAGGGGGACTTCACTCCTCTACGAGCAGTACTTC. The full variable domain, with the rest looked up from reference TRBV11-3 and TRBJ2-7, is EAGVVQSPRYKIIEKKQPVAFWCNPISGHNTLYWYLQNLGQGPELLIRYENEEAVDDSQLPKDRFSAERLKGVDSTLKIQPAELGDSAVYLCASSRGTSLLYEQYFGPGTRLTVT.